Listed below are T cell receptor beta chains from one sample, sequenced in a study of identical twins. MiXCR was run by TCRdb on the 5' RACE reads, yielding one entry per CDR3 protein. Here the sample spans under 300,000 distinct CDR3 sequences, 6.5% being singletons. In addition, the sample was reused for a study of T cells expressing NK-cell markers.

The specimen was CD8+ T cells sorted from blood. The receptors stem from a woman younger than 35 in good health. Each CDR3 is given with its conserved first and last residue. D genes are given only for firm matches. Not all rows give a size; the values are once, few, many and, for expanded clones, a class.

>TRBV25-1|-|TRBJ2-7|few
TGTGCCAGCAGTGAATTAGCTCGTGGCTACGAGCAGTACTTC
CASSELARGYEQYF
>TRBV6-2/TRBV6-3|-|TRBJ2-1|-
TGTGCCAGCAGTTACGACTACAATGAGCAGTTCTTC
CASSYDYNEQFF
>TRBV7-3|TRBD1|TRBJ1-1|-
TGTGCCAGCAGCTTCACCGGGACAGGGGGCCGCACTGAAGCTTTCTTT
CASSFTGTGGRTEAFF
>TRBV19|-|TRBJ1-1|few
TGTGCCAGTACCTCGGGGTGGGGTTTGGCCACTGAAGCTTTCTTT
CASTSGWGLATEAFF
>TRBV29-1|-|TRBJ2-7|-
TGCAGCGTTCGGACAGACACCTACGAGCAGTACTTC
CSVRTDTYEQYF
>TRBV6-1|TRBD2|TRBJ2-7|-
TGTGCCAGCACCCCCCTGGGGGGGGAGGGTTACGAGCAGTACTTC
CASTPLGGEGYEQYF
>TRBV7-9|-|TRBJ2-7|few
TGTGCCAGCGCCGGCCCAGGGGGGAACTCCTACGAGCAGTACTTC
CASAGPGGNSYEQYF
>TRBV6-2/TRBV6-3|-|TRBJ2-3|-
TGTGCCAGCAGTTACTCTTCCGTATATGCTACGCAGTATTTT
CASSYSSVYATQYF
>TRBV20-1|TRBD1|TRBJ2-1|many
TGCAGTGCTAGAAGTGGGACAGATGAGCAGTTCTTC
CSARSGTDEQFF
>TRBV15|-|TRBJ2-1|few
TGTGCCACCAGCAGAGATAGGGCTGGGCAGTTCTTC
CATSRDRAGQFF
>TRBV9|-|TRBJ2-7|few
TGTGCCAGCAGCGCATCCGGGACATACGAGCAGTACTTC
CASSASGTYEQYF
>TRBV12-3/TRBV12-4|-|TRBJ1-5|-
TGTGCCAGCAGTACCCACAGGGAAACGAATCAGCCCCAGCATTTT
CASSTHRETNQPQHF
>TRBV2|-|TRBJ2-2|few
TGTGCCAGCACAACCCGATCGCCGAACACCGGGGAGCTGTTTTTT
CASTTRSPNTGELFF
>TRBV25-1|-|TRBJ2-2|few
TGTGCCAGCAGTGAATCGGACAGGCTGTTTTTT
CASSESDRLFF
>TRBV7-9|-|TRBJ2-7|-
TGTGCCAGCAGCTCGGCGGGGCCGGAGCAGTACTTC
CASSSAGPEQYF
>TRBV11-2|TRBD2|TRBJ2-4|-
TGTGCCAGCAGCTTTACTAGCGGGAGTGCCAAAAACATTCAGTACTTC
CASSFTSGSAKNIQYF
>TRBV3-1|-|TRBJ2-7|few
TGTGCCAGCAGCCAAGATCTGTTCTACGAGCAGTACTTC
CASSQDLFYEQYF
>TRBV20-1|-|TRBJ2-7|few
TGCAGTGCTAGGGAGACAGCCACCTACGAGCAGTACTTC
CSARETATYEQYF
>TRBV27|TRBD2|TRBJ2-4|few
TGTGCCAGCAGTTTAGGGGGGGTAGCCAAAAACATTCAGTACTTC
CASSLGGVAKNIQYF
>TRBV6-5|-|TRBJ2-7|few
TGTGCCAGTGGGGACGGGGGCTACGAGCAGTACTTC
CASGDGGYEQYF
>TRBV10-3|-|TRBJ1-2|few
TGTGCCATTCTACCCGAATTTTCGGCTAACTATGGCTACACCTTC
CAILPEFSANYGYTF
>TRBV11-2|-|TRBJ2-1|few
TGTGCCAGCAGCTTCGGGACATTGGAGCAGTTCTTC
CASSFGTLEQFF
>TRBV2|-|TRBJ1-3|-
TGTGCCAGCAGTGATCCTTCTTTGGGCAGGGGAAACACCATATATTTT
CASSDPSLGRGNTIYF
>TRBV2|TRBD1|TRBJ1-2|few
TGTGCCAGCAGTGAAAGAGCAGGGGGCGTAGATGGCTACACCTTC
CASSERAGGVDGYTF
>TRBV6-1|-|TRBJ2-2|few
TGTGCCAGCAGTCTGACAGGTGATCGAACCGGGGAGCTGTTTTTT
CASSLTGDRTGELFF
>TRBV6-5|-|TRBJ1-6|few
TGTGCCAGCAGTTACTCGGGATCACCCCTCCACTTT
CASSYSGSPLHF
>TRBV27|TRBD2|TRBJ2-1|-
TGTGCCAGCAGACCGGGACTAGTTAACTATGAGCAGTTCTTC
CASRPGLVNYEQFF
>TRBV9|-|TRBJ2-5|few
TGTGCCAGCAGTTTCATGACGGGAGAGACCCAGTACTTC
CASSFMTGETQYF
>TRBV15|TRBD2|TRBJ2-3|many
TGTGCCACCAGCAGCCTCCCCTCGGGACTATCTGGAGATACGCAGTATTTT
CATSSLPSGLSGDTQYF
>TRBV2|TRBD1|TRBJ2-5|many
TGTGCCAGCAACCCTGGACAGGGGGCCGAGACCCAGTACTTC
CASNPGQGAETQYF
>TRBV20-1|-|TRBJ2-7|few
TGCAGTGCAAGGGGAGATGGCGACGAGCAGTACTTC
CSARGDGDEQYF
>TRBV10-3|-|TRBJ2-1|-
TGTGCCATCAGTCCTTCCTCGAGCTCCTACAATGAGCAGTTCTTC
CAISPSSSSYNEQFF
>TRBV20-1|TRBD2|TRBJ2-1|few
TGCAGTGCTAGCCGGGGACTAGCGGGAGTCAATGAGCAGTTCTTC
CSASRGLAGVNEQFF
>TRBV7-9|TRBD2|TRBJ2-1|few
TGTGCCAGCAGCGCTCAAATAGCGGGGGGGTCCTACAATGAGCAGTTCTTC
CASSAQIAGGSYNEQFF
>TRBV7-3|-|TRBJ1-1|-
TGTGCCAGCAGCCCCTTACCGGGTACTGAAGCTTTCTTT
CASSPLPGTEAFF
>TRBV5-1|TRBD1|TRBJ2-7|few
TGCGCCAGCAGCGACGGGACAGGGCAAACCTACGAGCAGTACTTC
CASSDGTGQTYEQYF
>TRBV5-1|TRBD2|TRBJ2-7|few
TGCGCCAGCAGCCTGGAGGGACTAGCGAGCACCTACGAGCAGTACTTC
CASSLEGLASTYEQYF
>TRBV25-1|TRBD1|TRBJ1-6|-
TGTGCCAGCAGTGATCCCGGACAGGGCCGTCACCTCCACTTT
CASSDPGQGRHLHF
>TRBV29-1|TRBD1|TRBJ1-1|-
TGCAGCGCCGAAGACAGGGTCGGTGCTTTCTTT
CSAEDRVGAFF
>TRBV30|-|TRBJ2-1|few
TGTGCCTGGAGTGTACGCGGAGAGCAGTTCTTC
CAWSVRGEQFF
>TRBV5-1|TRBD2|TRBJ2-2|many
TGCGCCAGCAGCCTGGGACTAGCGGGGGGATTAAATACCGGGGAGCTGTTTTTT
CASSLGLAGGLNTGELFF
>TRBV11-2|-|TRBJ1-2|few
TGTGCCAGCGAGCCGACGGGTCGCTATGGCTACACCTTC
CASEPTGRYGYTF
>TRBV6-1|-|TRBJ1-2|many
TGTGCCAGCAGTGAAGCTGTGATGGCAGTTTATGGCTACACCTTC
CASSEAVMAVYGYTF
>TRBV11-2|-|TRBJ2-7|-
TGTGCCAGCAGCTTAGATAAAGTCTACGAGCAGTACTTC
CASSLDKVYEQYF